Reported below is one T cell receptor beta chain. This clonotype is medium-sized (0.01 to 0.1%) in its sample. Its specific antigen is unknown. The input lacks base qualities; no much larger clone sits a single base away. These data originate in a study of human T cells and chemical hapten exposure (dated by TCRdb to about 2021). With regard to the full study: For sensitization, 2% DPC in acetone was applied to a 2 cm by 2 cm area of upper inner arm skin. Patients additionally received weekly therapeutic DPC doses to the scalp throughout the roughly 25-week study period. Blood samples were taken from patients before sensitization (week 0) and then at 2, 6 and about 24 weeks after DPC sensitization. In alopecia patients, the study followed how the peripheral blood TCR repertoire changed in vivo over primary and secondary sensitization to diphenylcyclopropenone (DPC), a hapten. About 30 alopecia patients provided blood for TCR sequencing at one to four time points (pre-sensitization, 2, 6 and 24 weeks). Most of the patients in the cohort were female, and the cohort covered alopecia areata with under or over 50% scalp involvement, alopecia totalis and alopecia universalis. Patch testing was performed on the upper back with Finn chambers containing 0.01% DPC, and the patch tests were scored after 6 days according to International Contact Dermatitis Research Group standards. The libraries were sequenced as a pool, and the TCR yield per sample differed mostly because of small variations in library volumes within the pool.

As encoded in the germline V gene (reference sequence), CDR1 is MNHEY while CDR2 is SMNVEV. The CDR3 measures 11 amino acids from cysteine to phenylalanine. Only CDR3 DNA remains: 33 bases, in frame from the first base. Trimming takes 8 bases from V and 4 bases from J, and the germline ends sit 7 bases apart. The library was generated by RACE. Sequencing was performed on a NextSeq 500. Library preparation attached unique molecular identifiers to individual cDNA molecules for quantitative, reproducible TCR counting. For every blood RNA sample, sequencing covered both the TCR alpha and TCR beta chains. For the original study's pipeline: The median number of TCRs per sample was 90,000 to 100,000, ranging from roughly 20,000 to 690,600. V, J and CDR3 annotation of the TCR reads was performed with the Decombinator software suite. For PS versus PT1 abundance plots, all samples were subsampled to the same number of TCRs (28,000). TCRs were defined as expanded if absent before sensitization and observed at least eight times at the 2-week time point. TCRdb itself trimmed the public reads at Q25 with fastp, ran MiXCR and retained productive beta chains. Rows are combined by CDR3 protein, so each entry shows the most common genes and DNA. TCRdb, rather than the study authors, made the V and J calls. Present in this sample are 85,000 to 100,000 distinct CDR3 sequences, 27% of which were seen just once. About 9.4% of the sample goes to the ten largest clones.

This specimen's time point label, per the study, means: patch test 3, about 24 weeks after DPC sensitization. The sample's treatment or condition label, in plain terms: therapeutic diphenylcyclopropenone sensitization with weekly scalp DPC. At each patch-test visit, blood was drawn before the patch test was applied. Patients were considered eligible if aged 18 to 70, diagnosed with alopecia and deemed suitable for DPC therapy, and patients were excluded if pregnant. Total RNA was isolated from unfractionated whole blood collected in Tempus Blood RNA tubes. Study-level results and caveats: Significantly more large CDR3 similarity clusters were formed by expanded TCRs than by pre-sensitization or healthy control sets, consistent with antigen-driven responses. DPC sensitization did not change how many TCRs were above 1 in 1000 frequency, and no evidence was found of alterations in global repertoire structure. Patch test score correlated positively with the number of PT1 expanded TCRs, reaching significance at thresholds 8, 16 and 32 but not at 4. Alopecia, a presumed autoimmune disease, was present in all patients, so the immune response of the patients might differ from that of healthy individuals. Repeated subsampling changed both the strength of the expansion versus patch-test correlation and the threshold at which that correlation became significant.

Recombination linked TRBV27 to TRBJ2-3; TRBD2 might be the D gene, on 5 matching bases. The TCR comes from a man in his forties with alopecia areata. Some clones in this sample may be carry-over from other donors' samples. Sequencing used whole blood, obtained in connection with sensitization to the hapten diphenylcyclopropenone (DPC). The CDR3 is CASGGSDTQYF. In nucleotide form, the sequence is TGTGCCAGCGGAGGATCAGATACGCAGTATTTT.